This T cell receptor (beta chain) was documented in a study of shared clonotypes between healthy human individuals (dated by TCRdb to 2018 to 2020). In the study overall: Three men and a couple of women, aged 18 to 49 years, made up the cohort. Per donor, three plates each were used for CD4 naive and CD4 memory, two for CD8 naive, and one for CD8 memory. The study deeply sequenced blood TCR repertoires of several healthy adults to estimate repertoire size and the extent of clonotype sharing between individuals. Libraries were prepared and TCR repertoires were sequenced by different laboratories using diverse techniques, in order to increase sequencing depth and limit assay-specific biases. Leukapheresis yielded between about 0.94 and 8.9 billion PBMCs per donor.

TCR CDR3 regions were amplified from genomic DNA by multiplex PCR using the deep immunoSEQ assay. Extracted genomic DNA from each cell subset was spread evenly across all wells of several immunoSEQ 96-well plates, with each plate serving as a replicate. Each replicate PCR for sorted subsets received about 0.2 ug genomic DNA, equal to roughly 29,000 T cell genomes. Purified libraries were measured with a Qubit 3.0 fluorometer, size-checked on a Bioanalyzer 2100, and measured again with the KAPA Library Quantification kit. Each immunoSEQ 96-well plate was sequenced on its own single-read 150-cycle Illumina NextSeq 550 flow cell. In the authors' own workflow: Because only junctional sequences without quality scores were contained in the immunoSEQ output, filtering matching that applied to full-length reads could not be performed. To assign V/J genes and CDR3, sequences were annotated against IMGT germline references using PyIR, a Python wrapper for IgBLAST v1.9. Reads were removed for weak V/J assignments (E-value above 1e-6), missing CDR3, stop codons, out-of-frame junctions, or ambiguous translated residues. V3J clonotypes were defined as sequences sharing an identical inferred V gene, J gene, and CDR3 amino acid sequence. Percentage overlap between repertoires was calculated by dividing the number of shared unique clonotypes by the size of the smaller repertoire. Three approaches were used to assess repertoire richness: RTK rarefaction, the Chao1 estimator, and Recon v2.1 estimates of unobserved clonotypes. For all TCRbeta clonotypes obtained by the gDNA method from four donors, generation probabilities were computed with OLGA. The source is immuneACCESS, and TCRdb retained only in-frame sequences with V and J called. Part of the clones is not carried over; for the studies checked, unresolved V genes explain less than half of this, and the remainder is unexplained. That table supplies the V and J calls and clone size; D and trimming were determined from the DNA. This sample has approximately 2.4 million clones in its table, and 90% to 96% of those were observed once. Around 0.13% of the sample is held by the ten biggest clonotypes.

Of note for this clone: The target of this receptor is not known. Base qualities are not at hand, and no much larger clone is one base apart.

The donors were healthy, HIV-negative adults with no recently reported acute infections or vaccinations. Every donor was a Caucasian adult residing in Nashville, Tennessee, USA. CD4+ T cells were enriched by magnetic negative selection; naive cells were then positively selected on CD45RA, and the negative fraction formed the memory subset. Blood was obtained by leukapheresis, after which PBMCs were separated by Ficoll-Histopaque density gradient centrifugation and cryopreserved in liquid nitrogen vapor phase. Analytical flow cytometry was used to check the purity and quantity of every magnetically sorted T cell population. Genomic DNA was isolated from every sorted fraction and measured by UV absorbance on a Nanodrop 2000c. General study outcomes and caveats: Because the study included only a small number of donors, the genetic and exposure-history diversity represented was limited. Naive subsets generally had larger estimated clonotype richness than memory subsets did. Pairwise subsampling indicated that sequencing depth was expected to affect the degree of clonotype sharing among donors. Higher generation probabilities were observed for clonotypes shared by all four sorted-subset donors than for non-shared clonotypes. Sampling was restricted to blood, and TCR repertoires in tissue are likely to differ from TCR repertoires in blood. About 5% of naive CD4, 3.5% of naive CD8, approximately 2.2% of memory CD4, and about 0.4% of memory CD8 clonotypes were shared across several donors. Incomplete sequencing was indicated by rarefaction of sorted-subset datasets, despite the large sequencing depth.

As encoded in the germline V gene, CDR1 is KGHSH while CDR2 is LQKENI. Counted from cysteine to phenylalanine, this CDR3 has 15 amino acids. The kept DNA is CDR3 alone, 45 bases in frame from the first base. At the junction V is shortened by 0 bases and J by 4 bases, with 13 bases in between. Sequenced sample: naive CD4+ T cells sorted from blood. The cell subset or site label on this specimen signifies: CD45RA+ positively selected. The sequence was collected from a man aged 18 to 29 in good health. The chain is encoded by TRBV18 joined to TRBJ2-7; the D region is possibly TRBD1 or TRBD2, each matching across 7 bases. This receptor carries the CDR3 CASSPPMQGGYEQYF. The nucleotide sequence is given as TGTGCCAGCTCACCACCCATGCAGGGGGGGTACGAGCAGTACTTC. The full variable domain, completed from the reference TRBV18 and TRBJ2-7 proteins outside the CDR3, reads NAGVMQNPRHLVRRRGQEARLRCSPMKGHSHVYWYRQLPEEGLKFMVYLQKENIIDESGMPKERFSAEFPKEGPSILRIQQVVRGDSAAYFCASSPPMQGGYEQYFGPGTRLTVT.